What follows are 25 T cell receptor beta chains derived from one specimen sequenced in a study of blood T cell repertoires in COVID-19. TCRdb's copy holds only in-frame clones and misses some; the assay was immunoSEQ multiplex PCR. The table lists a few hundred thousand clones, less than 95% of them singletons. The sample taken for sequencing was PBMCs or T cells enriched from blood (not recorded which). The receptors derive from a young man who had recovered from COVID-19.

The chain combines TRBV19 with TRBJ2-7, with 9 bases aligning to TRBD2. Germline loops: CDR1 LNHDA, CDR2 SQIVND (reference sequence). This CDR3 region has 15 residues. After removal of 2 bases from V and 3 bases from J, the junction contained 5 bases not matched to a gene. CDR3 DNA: TGTGCCAGTAGTATAAGCGGGGGGAATCTCTACGAGCAGTACTTC. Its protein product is CASSISGGNLYEQYF.

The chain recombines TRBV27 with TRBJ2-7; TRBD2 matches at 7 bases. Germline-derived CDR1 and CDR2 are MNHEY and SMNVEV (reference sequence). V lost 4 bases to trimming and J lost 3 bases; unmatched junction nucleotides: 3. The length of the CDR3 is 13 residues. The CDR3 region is CASSYQRGYEQYF. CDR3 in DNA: TGTGCCAGCAGTTACCAGCGGGGCTACGAGCAGTACTTC.

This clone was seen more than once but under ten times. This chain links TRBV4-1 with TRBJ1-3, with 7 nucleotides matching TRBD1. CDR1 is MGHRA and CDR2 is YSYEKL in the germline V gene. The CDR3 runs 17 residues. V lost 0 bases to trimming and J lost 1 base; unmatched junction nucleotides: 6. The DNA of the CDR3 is TGCGCCAGCAGCCAAGACAACAGGGGAGGATCTGGAAACACCATATATTTT. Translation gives CASSQDNRGGSGNTIYF.

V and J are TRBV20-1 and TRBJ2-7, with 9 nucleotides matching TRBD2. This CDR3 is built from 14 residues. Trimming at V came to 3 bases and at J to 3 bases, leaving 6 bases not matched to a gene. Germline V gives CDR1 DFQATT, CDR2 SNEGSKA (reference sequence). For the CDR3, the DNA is TGCAGTGCTAGTCGGCTAGCGGGGTTCTACGAGCAGTACTTC. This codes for CSASRLAGFYEQYF.

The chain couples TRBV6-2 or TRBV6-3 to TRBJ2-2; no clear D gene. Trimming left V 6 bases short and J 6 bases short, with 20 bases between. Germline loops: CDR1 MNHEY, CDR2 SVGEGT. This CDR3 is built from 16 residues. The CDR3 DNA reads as TGTGCCAGCAGCCTGACGGGTTACGGTGCGTCCGGGGAGCTGTTTTTT. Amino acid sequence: CASSLTGYGASGELFF.

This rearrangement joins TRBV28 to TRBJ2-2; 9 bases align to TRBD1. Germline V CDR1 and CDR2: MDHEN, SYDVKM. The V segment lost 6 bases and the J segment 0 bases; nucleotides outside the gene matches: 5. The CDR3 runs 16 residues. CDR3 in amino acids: CASSPGTGPNTGELFF. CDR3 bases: TGTGCCAGCAGCCCCGGGACAGGGCCGAACACCGGGGAGCTGTTTTTT.

CDR3 residues: CSASEAGGPRGTQYF. The CDR3 DNA is TGCAGTGCTAGTGAGGCGGGGGGGCCCCGTGGGACCCAGTACTTC. This chain links TRBV20-1 with TRBJ2-5; TRBD2 aligns across 9 bases. The CDR3 contains 15 residues. J gave up 7 bases and V 3 bases, and 12 bases lay outside the gene matches. Germline V gene lookup returns CDR1 DFQATT and CDR2 SNEGSKA (reference sequence).

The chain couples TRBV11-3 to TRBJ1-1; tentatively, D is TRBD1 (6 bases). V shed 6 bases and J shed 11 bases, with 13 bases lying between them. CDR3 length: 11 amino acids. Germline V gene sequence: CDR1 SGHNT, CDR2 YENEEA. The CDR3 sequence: CASRTQGPAFF. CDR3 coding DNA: TGTGCCAGCAGGACTCAGGGGCCCGCTTTCTTT.

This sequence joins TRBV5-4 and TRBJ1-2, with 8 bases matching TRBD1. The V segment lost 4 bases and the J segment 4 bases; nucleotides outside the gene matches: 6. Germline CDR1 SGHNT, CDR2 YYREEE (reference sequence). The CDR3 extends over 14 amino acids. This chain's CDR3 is CASSNGQGSYGYTF. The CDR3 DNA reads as TGTGCCAGCAGCAACGGACAGGGTAGCTATGGCTACACCTTC.

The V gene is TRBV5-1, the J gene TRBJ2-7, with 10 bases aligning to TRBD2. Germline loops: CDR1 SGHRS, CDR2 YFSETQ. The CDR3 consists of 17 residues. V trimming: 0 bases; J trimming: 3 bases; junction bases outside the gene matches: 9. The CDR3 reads CASSLGVRPSGGYEQYF. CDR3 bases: TGCGCCAGCAGCTTGGGAGTCCGACCTAGCGGGGGCTACGAGCAGTACTTC.

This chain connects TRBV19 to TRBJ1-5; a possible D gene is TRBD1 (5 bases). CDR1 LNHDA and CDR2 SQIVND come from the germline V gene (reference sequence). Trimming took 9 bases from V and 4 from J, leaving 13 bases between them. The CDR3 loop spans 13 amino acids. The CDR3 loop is CASGNSGNQPQHF. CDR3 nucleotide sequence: TGTGCCAGCGGCAACTCAGGGAATCAGCCCCAGCATTTT.

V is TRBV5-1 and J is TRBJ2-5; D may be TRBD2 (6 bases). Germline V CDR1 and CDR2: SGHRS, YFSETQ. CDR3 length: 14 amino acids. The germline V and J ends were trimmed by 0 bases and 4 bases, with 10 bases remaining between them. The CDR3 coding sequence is TGCGCCAGCAGCTTGGAGGGAGGTCGAGAGACCCAGTACTTC. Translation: CASSLEGGRETQYF.

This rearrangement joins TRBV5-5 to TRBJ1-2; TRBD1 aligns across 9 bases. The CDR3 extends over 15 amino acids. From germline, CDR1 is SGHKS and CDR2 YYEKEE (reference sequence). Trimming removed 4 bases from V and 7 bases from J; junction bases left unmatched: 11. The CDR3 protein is CASSPGDRAGGGYTF. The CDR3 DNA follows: TGTGCCAGCAGCCCGGGGGACAGGGCTGGGGGTGGCTACACCTTC.

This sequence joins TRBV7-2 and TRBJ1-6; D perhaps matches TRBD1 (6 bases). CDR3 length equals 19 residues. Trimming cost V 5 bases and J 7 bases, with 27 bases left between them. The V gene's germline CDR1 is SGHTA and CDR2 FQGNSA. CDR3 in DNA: TGTGCCAGCAGCCATCCTTACGGGGGGCGGGCGGGCCCGAATTCACCCCTCCACTTT. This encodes CASSHPYGGRAGPNSPLHF.

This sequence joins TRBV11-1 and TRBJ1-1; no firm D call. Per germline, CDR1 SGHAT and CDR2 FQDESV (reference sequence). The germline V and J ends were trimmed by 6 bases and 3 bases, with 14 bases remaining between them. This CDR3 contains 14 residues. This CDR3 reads CASRSMEGDTEAFF. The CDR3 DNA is TGTGCCAGCAGGTCGATGGAGGGAGACACTGAAGCTTTCTTT.

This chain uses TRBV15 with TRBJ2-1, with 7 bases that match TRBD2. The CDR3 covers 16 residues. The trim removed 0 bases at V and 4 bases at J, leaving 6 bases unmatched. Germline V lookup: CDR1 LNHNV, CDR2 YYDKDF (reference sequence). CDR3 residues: CATSRDGGGPYNEQFF. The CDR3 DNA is TGTGCCACCAGCAGAGATGGCGGGGGACCTTACAATGAGCAGTTCTTC.

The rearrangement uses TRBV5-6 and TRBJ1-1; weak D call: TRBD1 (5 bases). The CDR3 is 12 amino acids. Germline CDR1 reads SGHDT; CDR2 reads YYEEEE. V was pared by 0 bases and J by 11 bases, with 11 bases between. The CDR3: CASSLVGGDAFF. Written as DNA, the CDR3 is TGTGCCAGCAGCTTGGTCGGGGGTGACGCTTTCTTT.

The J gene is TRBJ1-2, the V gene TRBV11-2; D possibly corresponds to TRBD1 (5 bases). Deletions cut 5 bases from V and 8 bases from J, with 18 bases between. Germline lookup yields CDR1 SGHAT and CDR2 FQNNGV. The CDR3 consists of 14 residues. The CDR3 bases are TGTGCCAGCAGCCCCGACAGCATCTTAGGAGGCTACACCTTC. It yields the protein CASSPDSILGGYTF.

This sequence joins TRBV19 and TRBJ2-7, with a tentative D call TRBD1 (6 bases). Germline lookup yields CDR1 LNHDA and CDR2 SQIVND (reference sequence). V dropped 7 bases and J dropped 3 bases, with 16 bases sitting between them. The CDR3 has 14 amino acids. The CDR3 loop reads CASKEGDNRYEQYF. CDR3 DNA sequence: TGTGCCAGTAAAGAGGGGGACAACCGCTACGAGCAGTACTTC.

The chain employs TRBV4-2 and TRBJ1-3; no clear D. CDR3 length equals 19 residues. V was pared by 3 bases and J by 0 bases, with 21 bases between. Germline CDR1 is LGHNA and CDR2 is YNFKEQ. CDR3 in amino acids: CASSHGRPVTLYSGNTIYF. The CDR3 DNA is TGTGCCAGCAGCCACGGCAGGCCAGTAACCCTTTACTCTGGAAACACCATATATTTT.

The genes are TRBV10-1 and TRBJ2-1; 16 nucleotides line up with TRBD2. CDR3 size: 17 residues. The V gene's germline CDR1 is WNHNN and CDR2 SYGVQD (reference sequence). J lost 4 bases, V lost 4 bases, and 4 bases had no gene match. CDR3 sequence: CASSGGTSGRAYNEQFF. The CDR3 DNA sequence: TGCGCCAGCAGTGGCGGGACTAGCGGGAGGGCGTACAATGAGCAGTTCTTC.

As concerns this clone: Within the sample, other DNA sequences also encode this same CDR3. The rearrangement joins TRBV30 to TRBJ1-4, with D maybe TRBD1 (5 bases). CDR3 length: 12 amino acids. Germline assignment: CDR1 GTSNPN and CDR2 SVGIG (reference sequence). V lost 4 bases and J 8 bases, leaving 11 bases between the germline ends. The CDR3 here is CAWTGGGEKLFF. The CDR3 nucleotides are TGTGCCTGGACGGGGGGTGGAGAAAAACTGTTTTTT.

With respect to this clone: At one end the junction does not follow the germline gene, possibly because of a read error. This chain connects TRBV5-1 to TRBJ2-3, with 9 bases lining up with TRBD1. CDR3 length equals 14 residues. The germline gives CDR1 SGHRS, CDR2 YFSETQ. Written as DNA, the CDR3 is TGCGCCAGCAGCCCGGGACAGGGAAGAGATACGCAATATTTT. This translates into CASSPGQGRDTQYF.

Here the CDR3 DNA reads TGTGCCAGCAGCTCCGCTGGGAGCTCCTACAATGAGCAGTTCTTC. Translated: CASSSAGSSYNEQFF. The rearrangement links TRBV5-4 to TRBJ2-1; tentative D call: TRBD2 (5 bases). V lost 3 bases and J 0 bases, leaving 10 bases between the germline ends. The CDR3 extends over 15 amino acids. Germline V lookup: CDR1 SGHNT, CDR2 YYREEE (reference sequence).

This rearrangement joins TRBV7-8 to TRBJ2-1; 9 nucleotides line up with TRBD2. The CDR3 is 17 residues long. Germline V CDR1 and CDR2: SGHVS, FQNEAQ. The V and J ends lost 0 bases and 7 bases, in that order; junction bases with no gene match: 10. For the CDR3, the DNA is TGTGCCAGCAGCTTAGCAGAGCGGGGGGTCTTTAGAAATGAGCAGTTCTTC. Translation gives CASSLAERGVFRNEQFF.